The following is a TCR beta chain sequence with its context. The antigen it binds to is not known. The input lacks base qualities; no much larger clone sits a single base away. V loses 2 bases of germline sequence and J loses 3 bases, and the interval between the two ends is 20 bases. The CDR3 sequence holds 16 residues, the cysteine and phenylalanine included. The entry retains the CDR3 DNA only, 48 bases that are in frame from base 1. According to the germline V gene (reference sequence), CDR1 reads GTSNPN and CDR2 reads SVGIG. The sample's time point label, in plain terms: about 28 days (+/-7) after the second vaccine dose. AZD1222 recipients whose second dose came at about 4 weeks and those whose second dose came at about 12 weeks were combined into one group, since spike-specific TCR depth and breadth did not differ between the two schedules. The vaccinee samples were drawn from two UK trials, COV001 and COV002, one of which was a single-blind randomized controlled phase 2/3 trial testing AZD1222 (ChAdOx1 nCoV-19) in healthy adults. For TCRbeta chain sequencing, PBMC samples from trial participants were taken at day 0 and at day 28 after the second dose.

This entry comes from a study of T cell responses to AZD1222 COVID-19 vaccine (dated by TCRdb to the early 2020s). In the study overall: TCR sequencing was performed for 230 to 250 trial participants, of whom around 200 were given two doses of AZD1222 and 26 were given two doses of MenACWY control vaccine. Trial participants were enrolled by age into 18-55, 56-69 and 70-plus year subgroups, with about 150, 28 and 57 TCR-sequenced participants respectively.

The CDR3 regions of human TCRbeta chains were analyzed by immunosequencing. In the paper's pipeline: TCRs in the repertoires were compared against a reference library of SARS-CoV-2-specific TCRs that had been generated with the MIRA antigen-specificity platform. Breadth was defined as the fraction of unique TCRs that were SARS-CoV-2-associated, and depth was defined as the fraction of total T cells that were SARS-CoV-2-associated. Each spike-specific TCR was assigned to its reactive spike region and to a CD4 or CD8 class using the MIRA data. Log10-transformed breadth and depth values were compared by one-way ANOVA with Sidak's multiple comparisons tests. TCRdb holds this immuneACCESS table with in-frame rearrangements only. Some clones are missing; in checked studies, unresolved V genes explain under half, and the rest has no known cause. V, J and clone size are taken as reported in that table, and D and trimming were inferred from the DNA itself. This sample holds around 96,000 clones; about 89% were observed only once. Together, the top ten hold under 14% of the sample.

Broader findings and caveats from the paper: The vaccine-associated CD4 TCRs covered the entire spike protein, and the dominant responses fell in regions 160-218 and 743-854. The 56-69-year group was small, and its depth increase did not reach significance, likely because of low power. Reportedly, close to half of the unique spike-specific TCRs recognized epitopes lying outside the regions that are mutated in the B.1.351 and B.1.1.7 variants. Participants were mostly white British and included more females than males, and it was suggested by the authors that clonal diversity may have been underestimated. Because no day 14 peak-response samples were available, the repertoires could be characterized only after the peak T cell response. A significant rise in spike-specific TCR breadth and depth was observed after two AZD1222 doses relative to day 0 and relative to MenACWY recipients. Conclusions about previously exposed vaccinees are limited, since just five or six AZD1222 recipients were seropositive for SARS-CoV-2 at baseline.

This receptor was identified in an adult who received the AZD1222 COVID-19 vaccine. Specimen: peripheral blood, collected 28 days after the second AZD1222 dose. In this chain, TRBV30 is recombined with TRBJ2-7; TRBD1 is a possible D gene, resting on 5 matching bases. The sequenced DNA: TGTGCCTGGAGTCCCTCCAGGACAAATATCATCTACGAGCAGTACTTC. Translated, it gives CAWSPSRTNIIYEQYF.